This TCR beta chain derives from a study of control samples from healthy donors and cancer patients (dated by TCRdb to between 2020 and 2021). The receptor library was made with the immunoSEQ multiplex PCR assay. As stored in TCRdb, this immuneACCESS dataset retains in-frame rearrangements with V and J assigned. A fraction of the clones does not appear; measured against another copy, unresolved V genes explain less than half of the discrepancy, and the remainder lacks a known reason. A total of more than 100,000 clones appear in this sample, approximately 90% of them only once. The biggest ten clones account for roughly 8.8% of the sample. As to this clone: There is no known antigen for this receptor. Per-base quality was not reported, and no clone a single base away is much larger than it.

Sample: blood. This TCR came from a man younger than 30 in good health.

In nucleotides, the sequence is TGTGCCAGCAGCTTAGATAGGGCAGATACGCAGTATTTT. Translation gives CASSLDRADTQYF. The sequence joins TRBV11-2 to TRBJ2-3; no confident D gene assignment can be made. V is pared back by 0 bases and J by 4 bases, with 5 bases lying between the germline termini. Its CDR3 holds 13 amino acids, cysteine through phenylalanine. The kept DNA is CDR3 alone, 39 bases in frame from the first base. CDR1 SGHAT and CDR2 FQNNGV are derived from the germline V gene.